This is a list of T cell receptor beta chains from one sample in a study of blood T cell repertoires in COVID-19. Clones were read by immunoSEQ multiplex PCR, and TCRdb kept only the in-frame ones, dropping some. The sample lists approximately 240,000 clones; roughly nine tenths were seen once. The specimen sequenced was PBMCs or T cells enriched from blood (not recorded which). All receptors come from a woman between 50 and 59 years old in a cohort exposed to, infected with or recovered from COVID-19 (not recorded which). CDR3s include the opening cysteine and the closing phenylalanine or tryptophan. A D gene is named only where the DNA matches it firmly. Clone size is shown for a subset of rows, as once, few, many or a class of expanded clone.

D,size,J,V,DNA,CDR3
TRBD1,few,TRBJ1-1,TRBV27,TGTGCCAGCAGTCTTACCCGACAGGGGGCGACCACTGAAGCTTTCTTT,CASSLTRQGATTEAFF
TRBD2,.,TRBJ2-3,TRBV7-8,TGTGCCAGCAGCTTGGTAGCGGGGACGCAGTATTTT,CASSLVAGTQYF
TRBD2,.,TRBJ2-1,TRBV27,TGTGCCAGCAGTTTAGTCCCAGCGGGGGCGACCTACAATGAGCAGTTCTTC,CASSLVPAGATYNEQFF
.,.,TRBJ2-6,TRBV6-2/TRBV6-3,TGTGCCAGCAGTGGGGAGTTCGGCTCTGGGGCCAACGTCCTGACTTTC,CASSGEFGSGANVLTF
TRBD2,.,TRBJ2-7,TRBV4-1,TGCGCCAGCAGCCAAGAGAGACTAGCGGGGGGGGTTTCCTACGAGCAGTACTTC,CASSQERLAGGVSYEQYF
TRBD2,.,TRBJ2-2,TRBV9,TGTGCCAGCAGCCGGACTAGCGGGGGGGCCGACGGGGAGCTGTTTTTT,CASSRTSGGADGELFF
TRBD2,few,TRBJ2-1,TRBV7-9,TGTGCCAGCAGCTTACCCTTAAGACTAGCGGGGAGTAAGGGTGAGCAGTTCTTC,CASSLPLRLAGSKGEQFF
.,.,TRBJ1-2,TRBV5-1,TGCGCCAGCAGACCGGCGGGACGGGGCTATGGCTACACCTTC,CASRPAGRGYGYTF
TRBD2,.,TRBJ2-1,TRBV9,TGTGCCAGCAGCCTGACTAGCGGCTCAGGATCCTACAATGAGCAGTTCTTC,CASSLTSGSGSYNEQFF
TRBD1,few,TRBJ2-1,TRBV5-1,TGCGCCAGCACTACGGACAGGATGGGGCGCAATGAGCAGTTCTTC,CASTTDRMGRNEQFF
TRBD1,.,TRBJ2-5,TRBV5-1,TGCGCCAGCACCCTACAGGGGAGACAAGAGACCCAGTACTTC,CASTLQGRQETQYF
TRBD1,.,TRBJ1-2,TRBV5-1,TGCGCCAGCAGCTGGACAGGGGGCTATGGCTACACCTTC,CASSWTGGYGYTF
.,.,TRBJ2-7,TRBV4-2,TGTGCCAGCAGCCCACAGAAGAACCCCTCCTACGAGCAGTACTTC,CASSPQKNPSYEQYF
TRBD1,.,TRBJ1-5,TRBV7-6,TGTGCCAGCAGCACTGGACAGGGAAATCAGCCCCAGCATTTT,CASSTGQGNQPQHF
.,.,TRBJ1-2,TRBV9,TGTGCCAGCAGCGCGGACAGAGACTATGGCTACACCTTC,CASSADRDYGYTF
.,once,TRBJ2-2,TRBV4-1,TGCGCCAGCAGCCAATCTCCCGGGGACACCGGGGAGCTGTTTTTT,CASSQSPGDTGELFF
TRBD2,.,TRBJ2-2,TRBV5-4,TGTGCCAGCAGCTTGACTAGCGGGGGGGCAAGCACCGGGGAGCTGTTTTTT,CASSLTSGGASTGELFF